This T cell receptor beta chain originates from a study of blood T cells in healthy people across ages. As regards this clonotype: Germline and junction disagree at one end, which may indicate a read error.

Primers used in a second PCR of roughly 7 to 12 cycles were a sample-barcoded 5' primer and a J-beta primer mix. MiXCR, applied by TCRdb to the 5' RACE reads, yields one record per CDR3 protein. In the table there are around 1,000,000 distinct CDR3 sequences, less than 25% of which are singletons. This CDR3 has 13 amino acids. Per germline, CDR1 DFQATT and CDR2 SNEGSKA (reference sequence). The same sample was also studied in work on T cells of mothers and their children. That work states: Three healthy Caucasian mothers and their six children were the donors. Mothers yielded over 8.5 million CDR3 reads, children some 2.8 million each. Versus unrelated pairs, overlap was slightly higher in related mother-child pairs, without reaching significance.

This TCR was sampled from a girl aged 2-15 years in good health. The sequenced sample was blood. This rearrangement joins TRBV20-1 to TRBJ2-7; TRBD1 or TRBD2 may be the D gene (5 bases each). The CDR3 coding sequence is TGCAGTACTAGAGATCGGGACGACTACGAGCAGTACTTC. This sequence encodes CSTRDRDDYEQYF.